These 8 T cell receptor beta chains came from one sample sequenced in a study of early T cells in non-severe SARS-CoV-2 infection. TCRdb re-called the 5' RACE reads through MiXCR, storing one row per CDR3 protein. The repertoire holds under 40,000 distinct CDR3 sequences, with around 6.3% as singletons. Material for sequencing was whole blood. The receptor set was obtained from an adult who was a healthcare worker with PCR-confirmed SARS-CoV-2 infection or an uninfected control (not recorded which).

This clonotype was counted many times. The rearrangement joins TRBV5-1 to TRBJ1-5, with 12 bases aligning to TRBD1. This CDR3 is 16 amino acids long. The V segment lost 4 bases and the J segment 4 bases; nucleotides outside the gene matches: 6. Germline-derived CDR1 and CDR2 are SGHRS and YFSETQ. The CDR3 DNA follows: TGCGCCAGCAGCCCTTCGGGACAGGGGGCGAATCAGCCCCAGCATTTT. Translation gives CASSPSGQGANQPQHF.

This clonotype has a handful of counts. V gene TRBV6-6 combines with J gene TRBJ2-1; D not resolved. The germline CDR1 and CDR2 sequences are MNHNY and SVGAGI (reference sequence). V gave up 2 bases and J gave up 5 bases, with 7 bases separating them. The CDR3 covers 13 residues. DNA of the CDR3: TGTGCCAGCAGTTACCCCGCCGACAATGAGCAGTTCTTC. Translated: CASSYPADNEQFF.

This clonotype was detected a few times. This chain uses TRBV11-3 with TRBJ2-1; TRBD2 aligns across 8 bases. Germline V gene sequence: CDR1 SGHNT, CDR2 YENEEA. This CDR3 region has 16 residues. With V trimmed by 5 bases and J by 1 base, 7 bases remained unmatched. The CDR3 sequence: CASSASGSRSYNEQFF. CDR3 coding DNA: TGTGCCAGCAGCGCGAGCGGGAGTCGGTCCTACAATGAGCAGTTCTTC.

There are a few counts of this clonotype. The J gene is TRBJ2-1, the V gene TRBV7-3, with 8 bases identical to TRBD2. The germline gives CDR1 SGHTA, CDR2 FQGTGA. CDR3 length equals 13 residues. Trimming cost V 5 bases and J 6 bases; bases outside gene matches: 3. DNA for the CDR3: TGTGCCAGCAGCAGACTAGCGATCAATGAGCAGTTCTTC. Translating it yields CASSRLAINEQFF.

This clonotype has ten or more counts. CDR3 coding DNA: TGTGCCGCAAACAGGGGCCTTACGGCTGAAAAACTGTTTTTT. This sequence encodes CAANRGLTAEKLFF. The chain carries TRBV30 and TRBJ1-4; 7 bases are shared with TRBD1. J was trimmed by 7 bases and V by 8 bases; bases with no gene match: 13. From germline, CDR1 is GTSNPN and CDR2 SVGIG (reference sequence). This CDR3 comprises 14 residues.

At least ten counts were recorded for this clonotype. As DNA, the CDR3 is TGTGCCAGCAGTGACTACACAGATACGCAGTATTTT. Encoded protein: CASSDYTDTQYF. This chain joins TRBV6-4 and TRBJ2-3; no firm D call. Germline CDR1 MRHNA, CDR2 SNTAGT. V was clipped by 1 base and J by 2 bases, with 1 base between them. The CDR3 length is 12 residues.

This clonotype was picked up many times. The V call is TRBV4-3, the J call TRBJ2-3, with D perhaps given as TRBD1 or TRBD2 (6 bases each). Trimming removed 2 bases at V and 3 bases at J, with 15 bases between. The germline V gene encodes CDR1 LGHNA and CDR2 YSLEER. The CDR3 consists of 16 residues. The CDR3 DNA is TGCGCCAGCAGCCAATCCTGGATAGGGGGGACAGATACGCAGTATTTT. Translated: CASSQSWIGGTDTQYF.

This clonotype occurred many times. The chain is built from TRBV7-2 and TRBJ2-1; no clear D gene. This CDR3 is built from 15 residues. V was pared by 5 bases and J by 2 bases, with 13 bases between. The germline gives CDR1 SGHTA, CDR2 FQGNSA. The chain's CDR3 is CASSPAGFAYNEQFF. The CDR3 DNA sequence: TGTGCCAGCAGCCCCGCCGGGTTCGCCTACAATGAGCAGTTCTTC.